The subject of this entry is one T cell receptor beta chain. Its cognate antigen is unknown. V was shortened by 6 bases and J by 9 bases, with 3 bases between the two germline ends. This CDR3 is 9 amino acids long. Germline lookup yields CDR1 MNHNS and CDR2 SASEGT. This record belongs to a study of OX40 agonist ivuxolimab in advanced cancers. On the study more broadly: Patients were treated with ivuxolimab, an agonistic anti-OX40 (CD134) antibody. The patients received ivuxolimab by intravenous route every 2 weeks at 0.01 to 10 mg/kg.

General observations from the study: CD4+ and CD8+ blood T cells expanded clonally by week 6 at 0.1 to 3.0 mg/kg. In a subset of nonresponders, normalized T-cell clonal expansion was also low.

Sequencing used immunoSEQ multiplex PCR; TCRdb keeps in-frame clones, though not all of them. The sample records about 90,000 clones, 90% being singletons. The source is an adult with an advanced solid tumor such as melanoma, head and neck, liver or kidney cancer. The material sequenced was CD4+ or CD8+ T cells sorted from blood, taken in a trial of the OX40 agonist ivuxolimab. The chain uses TRBV6-1 and TRBJ1-5; D is unclear. The chain's CDR3 is CASSWPQHF. Here the CDR3 DNA reads TGTGCCAGCAGCTGGCCCCAGCATTTT.